The 25 T cell receptor beta chains below were found in one sample sequenced in a study of early T cells in non-severe SARS-CoV-2 infection. TCRdb independently ran MiXCR on the 5' RACE reads; one entry per CDR3 protein. The sample has 45,000 to 75,000 distinct CDR3 sequences; around 6% are singletons. Sequencing was carried out using whole blood. The receptors derive from an adult who was a healthcare worker with PCR-confirmed SARS-CoV-2 infection or an uninfected control (not recorded which).

This clonotype was counted at least ten times. The chain employs TRBV20-1 and TRBJ2-1, with 12 bases matching TRBD2. In germline, CDR1 is DFQATT, CDR2 SNEGSKA (reference sequence). The CDR3 runs 14 residues. The trim removed 5 bases at V and 6 bases at J, leaving 5 bases unmatched. This CDR3 is CSAASSGRANEQFF. CDR3 sequence (DNA): TGCAGTGCTGCCTCTAGCGGGAGGGCCAATGAGCAGTTCTTC.

This clonotype was recorded at least ten times. This chain connects TRBV6-5 to TRBJ1-1; D ambiguous. This CDR3 is built from 13 residues. Germline CDR1 reads MNHEY; CDR2 reads SVGAGI. Trimming stripped 5 bases from V and 0 bases from J, with 7 bases between. The CDR3, as DNA: TGTGCCAGCAGTGGAAGACTGAACACTGAAGCTTTCTTT. Protein sequence: CASSGRLNTEAFF.

This clonotype was observed many times. The chain is built from TRBV3-1 and TRBJ2-5; D may correspond to TRBD1 or TRBD2 (6 bases each). This CDR3 has 12 residues. Germline CDR1 reads LGHDT; CDR2 reads YNNKEL (reference sequence). Trimming stripped 6 bases from V and 7 bases from J, with 12 bases between. The DNA of the CDR3 is TGTGCCAGCAGTCCCTCGGGGGCGACCCAGTACTTC. Translation: CASSPSGATQYF.

At least ten counts were recorded for this clonotype. This chain connects TRBV4-2 to TRBJ1-6; 9 nucleotides match TRBD1. This CDR3 comprises 15 residues. Germline CDR1 LGHNA, CDR2 YNFKEQ. The trim removed 4 bases at V and 10 bases at J, leaving 8 bases unmatched. This CDR3 reads CASSRTTGGQSPLHF. The CDR3 nucleotides read TGTGCCAGCAGCCGGACTACAGGGGGCCAATCACCCCTCCACTTT.

This clonotype has a handful of counts. The V and J genes are TRBV7-9 and TRBJ1-1, with D unresolved. Germline CDR1 reads SEHNR; CDR2 reads FQNEAQ (reference sequence). This CDR3 spans 15 amino acids. Trimming removed 3 bases at V and 5 bases at J, with 16 bases between. The CDR3 coding sequence is TGTGCCAGCAGCTTTCAGGCGGGGATAGGAACTGAAGCTTTCTTT. Protein product: CASSFQAGIGTEAFF. The full variable domain, in which reference TRBV7-9 and TRBJ1-1 provide the parts outside the CDR3, is DTGVSQNPRHKITKRGQNVTFRCDPISEHNRLYWYRQTLGQGPEFLTYFQNEAQLEKSRLLSDRFSAERPKGSFSTLEIQRTEQGDSAMYLCASSFQAGIGTEAFFGQGTRLTVV.

This clonotype was seen more than once but under ten times. V is TRBV5-1 and J is TRBJ2-7, with 9 positions matching TRBD1. This CDR3 region has 17 residues. V shed 2 bases, J shed 6 bases, and the junction held 15 bases outside the gene matches. Per the germline V gene, CDR1 is SGHRS and CDR2 is YFSETQ. The CDR3 DNA is TGCGCCAGCAGCTTTGGCCTTCTGGGACAGGGAGAATCCGAGCAGTACTTC. Translated: CASSFGLLGQGESEQYF.

This clonotype turned up a few times. CDR3 sequence: CASSFRSSGLAGGPAGELFF. The CDR3 DNA is TGTGCCAGCAGTTTTCGGTCATCGGGACTAGCGGGAGGGCCCGCCGGGGAGCTGTTTTTT. This sequence joins TRBV12-3 or TRBV12-4 and TRBJ2-2; 16 bases line up with TRBD2. The V segment lost 3 bases and the J segment 6 bases; nucleotides outside the gene matches: 13. The CDR3 contains 20 residues.

The chain is built from TRBV7-2 and TRBJ2-7, with TRBD2 as a possible D gene (5 bases). This CDR3 is 13 amino acids long. Germline V gene data show CDR1 as SGHTA and CDR2 as FQGNSA. The V and J ends lost 3 bases and 5 bases respectively, with 11 bases between them. CDR3 in amino acids: CASSLGARDEQYF. The CDR3 coding sequence is TGTGCCAGCAGCTTGGGTGCGCGGGACGAGCAGTACTTC. The whole variable domain, remainder taken from reference TRBV7-2 and TRBJ2-7, is GAGVSQSPSNKVTEKGKDVELRCDPISGHTALYWYRQSLGQGLEFLIYFQGNSAPDKSGLPSDRFSAERTGGSVSTLTIQRTQQEDSAVYLCASSLGARDEQYFGPGTRLTVT.

This clonotype has a handful of counts. This chain connects TRBV29-1 to TRBJ2-2, with D possibly TRBD1 on 5 matching bases. V was clipped by 7 bases and J by 2 bases, with 14 bases between them. Germline V gene data show CDR1 as SQVTM and CDR2 as ANQGSEA. The CDR3 covers 14 residues. DNA for the CDR3: TGCAGCGCACTCATACAGGCTAACACCGGGGAGCTGTTTTTT. Protein sequence: CSALIQANTGELFF.

The chain combines TRBV5-1 with TRBJ1-2; D is ambiguous. The CDR3 extends over 15 amino acids. Deletions cut 0 bases from V and 8 bases from J, with 17 bases between. Germline loops: CDR1 SGHRS, CDR2 YFSETQ. The chain's CDR3 is CASSLVFADPEGYTF. The CDR3 DNA sequence: TGCGCCAGCAGCTTGGTTTTTGCGGATCCAGAGGGCTACACCTTC.

There are many counts of this clonotype. The chain is built from TRBV12-3 or TRBV12-4 and TRBJ2-3; a weak D match, TRBD2 (5 bases). This CDR3 has 16 residues. Deletions cut 7 bases from V and 5 bases from J, with 22 bases between. The CDR3, as DNA: TGTGCCAGCACCGATCGGGGTGGCACAGCCGGAGATACGCAGTATTTT. It translates to CASTDRGGTAGDTQYF.

This clonotype was seen at least ten times. The chain carries TRBV12-3 or TRBV12-4 and TRBJ1-2, with D unresolved. The CDR3 spans 13 residues. Trimming took 5 bases from V and 5 from J, leaving 12 bases between them. CDR3 coding DNA: TGTGCCAGCAGTGTGATACGGAAATATGGCTACACCTTC. Translation: CASSVIRKYGYTF.

This clonotype was recorded a few times. The chain is built from TRBV2 and TRBJ2-7, with 7 bases identical to TRBD2. Germline V gene lookup returns CDR1 SNHLY and CDR2 FYNNEI. This CDR3 has 15 amino acids. V was pared by 7 bases and J by 2 bases, with 11 bases of the junction left unmatched. CDR3 residues: CASTPGLAVPYEQYF. The CDR3 DNA follows: TGTGCCAGCACTCCTGGGCTAGCGGTCCCCTACGAGCAGTACTTC.

This clonotype was found many times. The chain recombines TRBV5-4 with TRBJ1-2; a weak D match, TRBD1 (5 bases). Trimming removed 4 bases at V and 4 bases at J, with 11 bases between. Germline CDR1 and CDR2: SGHNT and YYREEE (reference sequence). CDR3 size: 13 residues. CDR3 in amino acids: CASSEGTAYGYTF. The CDR3, as DNA: TGTGCCAGCAGCGAAGGGACTGCCTATGGCTACACCTTC.

This clonotype was observed at least ten times. This sequence joins TRBV12-3 or TRBV12-4 and TRBJ2-1; D gene uncertain. The CDR3 is 14 amino acids. The ends were cut back, 7 bases at V and 0 bases at J, with 10 bases in the middle. CDR3: CASTQQSSYNEQFF. The CDR3 DNA sequence: TGTGCCAGCACCCAGCAGTCCTCCTACAATGAGCAGTTCTTC.

This clonotype was detected many times. This sequence joins TRBV12-3 or TRBV12-4 and TRBJ1-3; tentatively, D is TRBD1 (5 bases). The CDR3 runs to 17 residues. V lost 3 bases to trimming and J lost 0 bases, with 15 bases between them. The CDR3: CASSLGPGLDSGNTIYF. The CDR3 DNA is TGTGCCAGCAGTTTGGGCCCGGGGCTCGACTCTGGAAACACCATATATTTT.

At least ten counts were recorded for this clonotype. This rearrangement joins TRBV3-1 to TRBJ2-5; possibly TRBD1 or TRBD2 for D (5 bases each). The CDR3 loop spans 17 amino acids. V was trimmed by 4 bases and J by 4 bases, leaving 22 bases between them. CDR1 is LGHDT and CDR2 is YNNKEL in the germline V gene (reference sequence). This CDR3 reads CASSRSFRDLGGETQYF. The CDR3 nucleotides read TGTGCCAGCAGCCGATCTTTCCGGGACCTCGGAGGAGAGACCCAGTACTTC.

The V and J genes are TRBV20-1 and TRBJ1-6, with 7 nucleotides matching TRBD1. The length of the CDR3 is 13 residues. The V and J ends lost 5 bases and 7 bases, in that order; junction bases with no gene match: 5. Germline loops: CDR1 DFQATT, CDR2 SNEGSKA (reference sequence). The CDR3 nucleotides are TGCAGTGCTTTCGACAGGGAAAATTCACCCCTCCACTTT. This codes for CSAFDRENSPLHF.

This clonotype came up a few times. The V call is TRBV27, the J call TRBJ1-2; D is perhaps TRBD1 (5 bases). Germline V gene sequence: CDR1 MNHEY, CDR2 SMNVEV (reference sequence). CDR3 length equals 15 residues. V lost 2 bases and J 6 bases, leaving 16 bases between the germline ends. In nucleotides, the CDR3 is TGTGCCAGCAGTTTAGCCGGCAGGGTTTGGGATGGCTACACCTTC. This translates into CASSLAGRVWDGYTF.

This clonotype was counted many times. The rearrangement links TRBV12-3 or TRBV12-4 to TRBJ2-2; 7 bases agree with TRBD2. V was pared by 11 bases and J by 0 bases, with 3 bases of the junction left unmatched. This CDR3 spans 13 amino acids. The CDR3 DNA reads as TGTGCCGGCGGGGGAGCGAACACCGGGGAGCTGTTTTTT. This codes for CAGGGANTGELFF.

This clonotype was seen ten or more times. The J gene is TRBJ2-2, the V gene TRBV7-2; 8 bases line up with TRBD2. CDR1 is SGHTA, CDR2 FQGNSA, per germline. Trimming removed 5 bases from V and 2 bases from J; junction bases left unmatched: 4. The CDR3 totals 15 residues. CDR3 protein: CASSGLALNTGELFF. CDR3 nucleotide sequence: TGTGCCAGCAGCGGACTAGCATTAAACACCGGGGAGCTGTTTTTT.

This clonotype was counted only a few times. The V call is TRBV19, the J call TRBJ2-3; possible D gene TRBD2, 6 bases. This CDR3 contains 15 residues. Germline loops: CDR1 LNHDA, CDR2 SQIVND (reference sequence). Trimming stripped 7 bases from V and 0 bases from J, with 14 bases between. CDR3 sequence (DNA): TGTGCCAGTACCGGGACTGGCGGGAGCACAGATACGCAGTATTTT. It codes for CASTGTGGSTDTQYF.

This clonotype was counted many times. The chain combines TRBV7-6 with TRBJ2-6; 9 bases align to TRBD1. J gave up 2 bases and V 4 bases, and 6 bases lay outside the gene matches. The CDR3 is 17 residues long. In germline, CDR1 is SGHVS, CDR2 FNYEAQ. The CDR3 sequence: CASSSGQGLAGANVLTF. CDR3 nucleotides: TGTGCCAGCAGCTCAGGACAGGGGCTTGCTGGGGCCAACGTCCTGACTTTC.

This clonotype has a handful of counts. V gene TRBV3-1 combines with J gene TRBJ1-6; perhaps TRBD1 as D (5 bases). This CDR3 has 17 amino acids. The V end was cut by 1 base, the J end by 0 bases, with 10 bases between. Germline CDR1 LGHDT, CDR2 YNNKEL (reference sequence). In DNA form, the CDR3 reads TGTGCCAGCAGCCAAGGGGACGTAAGCTCCTATAATTCACCCCTCCACTTT. Encoded protein: CASSQGDVSSYNSPLHF.

This clonotype appeared a few times. This chain connects TRBV6-1 to TRBJ1-6, with D perhaps matching TRBD1 (5 bases). The V end lost 8 bases, the J end lost 9 bases, and 14 bases lay between the germline ends. The CDR3 has 13 amino acids. Germline-derived CDR1 and CDR2 are MNHNS and SASEGT. CDR3 region: CASGATKASPLHF. Written as DNA, the CDR3 is TGTGCCAGCGGGGCCACGAAGGCTTCACCCCTCCACTTT.